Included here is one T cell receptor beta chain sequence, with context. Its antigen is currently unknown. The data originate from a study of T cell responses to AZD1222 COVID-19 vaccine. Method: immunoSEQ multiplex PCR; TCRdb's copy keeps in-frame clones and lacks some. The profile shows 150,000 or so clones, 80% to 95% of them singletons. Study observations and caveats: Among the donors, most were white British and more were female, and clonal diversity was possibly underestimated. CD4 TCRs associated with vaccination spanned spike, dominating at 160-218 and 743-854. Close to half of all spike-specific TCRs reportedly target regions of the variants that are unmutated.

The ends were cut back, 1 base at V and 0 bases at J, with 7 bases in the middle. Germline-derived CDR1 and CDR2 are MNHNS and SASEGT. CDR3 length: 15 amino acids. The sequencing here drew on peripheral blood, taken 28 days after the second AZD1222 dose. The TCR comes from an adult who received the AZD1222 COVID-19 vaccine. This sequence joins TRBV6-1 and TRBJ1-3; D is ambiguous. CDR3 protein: CASSEGSASGNTIYF. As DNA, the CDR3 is TGTGCCAGCAGTGAAGGGTCAGCCTCTGGAAACACCATATATTTT.